This is a list of T cell receptor beta chains from one sample in a study of monozygotic twins with inflammatory bowel disease. From its re-call of the 5' RACE reads, TCRdb lists each CDR3 protein once, without DNA. The sample table includes a few hundred thousand distinct CDR3 sequences. Sequences were obtained from blood. The receptors originated from a human donor with ulcerative colitis or Crohn's disease, or a healthy co-twin of an affected twin (not recorded which). The CDR3 runs from the conserved cysteine through the conserved F or W. Fields, in order: J gene, V gene, CDR3 protein.

J gene: TRBJ2-1; V gene: TRBV19; CDR3 protein: CASRLGPEQFF
J gene: TRBJ2-3; V gene: TRBV20-1; CDR3 protein: CSATGQGVSDTQYF
J gene: TRBJ2-5; V gene: TRBV6-5; CDR3 protein: CASSYGGIEAQYF
J gene: TRBJ1-1; V gene: TRBV19; CDR3 protein: CASSIERQGVNTEAFF
J gene: TRBJ1-2; V gene: TRBV7-9; CDR3 protein: CASSLHGNYGYTF
J gene: TRBJ2-5; V gene: TRBV5-6; CDR3 protein: CASSSRGAGGRETQYF
J gene: TRBJ2-4; V gene: TRBV7-9; CDR3 protein: CASSTSGQGKNIQYF
J gene: TRBJ2-3; V gene: TRBV4-3; CDR3 protein: CASSQLRQRGRGADTQYF
J gene: TRBJ2-1; V gene: TRBV12-3/TRBV12-4; CDR3 protein: CASMEGGSYNEQFF
J gene: TRBJ1-2; V gene: TRBV20-1; CDR3 protein: CSAKAPGTGSHGYTF
J gene: TRBJ1-1; V gene: TRBV25-1; CDR3 protein: CASSQQGGAYTEAFF
J gene: TRBJ2-2; V gene: TRBV30; CDR3 protein: CAWRQGGAGELFF
J gene: TRBJ2-7; V gene: TRBV28; CDR3 protein: CASTVTSGRRYEQYF
J gene: TRBJ1-1; V gene: TRBV12-3/TRBV12-4; CDR3 protein: CASSITGNTEAFF
J gene: TRBJ1-5; V gene: TRBV29-1; CDR3 protein: CSVTTTTDSPQPQHF
J gene: TRBJ2-3; V gene: TRBV3-1; CDR3 protein: CASSQAGLAGGHTQYF
J gene: TRBJ2-3; V gene: TRBV28; CDR3 protein: CASSLPHLAGGDTQYF
J gene: TRBJ2-3; V gene: TRBV5-1; CDR3 protein: CASSFFGVEDTQYF
J gene: TRBJ2-7; V gene: TRBV3-1; CDR3 protein: CASSQRASGGIHEQYF
J gene: TRBJ2-2; V gene: TRBV5-1; CDR3 protein: CASRRGSDGELFF
J gene: TRBJ2-1; V gene: TRBV7-2; CDR3 protein: CASSLGTSGIYNEQFF
J gene: TRBJ2-2; V gene: TRBV12-3/TRBV12-4; CDR3 protein: CASSWGDRNTGELFF
J gene: TRBJ2-1; V gene: TRBV20-1; CDR3 protein: CSARKGPDEQFF
J gene: TRBJ1-5; V gene: TRBV7-2; CDR3 protein: CASSYRDLDQPQHF
J gene: TRBJ2-7; V gene: TRBV23-1; CDR3 protein: CASSQSPGTEQYF
J gene: TRBJ2-3; V gene: TRBV7-9; CDR3 protein: CASSQTAGGAAYF
J gene: TRBJ1-2; V gene: TRBV7-2; CDR3 protein: CASSLDRRPNYGYTF
J gene: TRBJ2-7; V gene: TRBV3-1; CDR3 protein: CASSHTRYEQYF
J gene: TRBJ2-4; V gene: TRBV12-3/TRBV12-4; CDR3 protein: CASRSGTPQYF
J gene: TRBJ2-3; V gene: TRBV7-2; CDR3 protein: CASSLVGLSTDTQYF
J gene: TRBJ1-1; V gene: TRBV12-3/TRBV12-4; CDR3 protein: CASSPAGESRRKAFF
J gene: TRBJ2-7; V gene: TRBV5-6; CDR3 protein: CASNLIRADSYEQYF
J gene: TRBJ2-4; V gene: TRBV20-1; CDR3 protein: CSARDVLRTGGRKNIQYF
J gene: TRBJ1-6; V gene: TRBV25-1; CDR3 protein: CASSRPGNSPLHF
J gene: TRBJ2-3; V gene: TRBV18; CDR3 protein: CASSPTPGTTQYF
J gene: TRBJ2-3; V gene: TRBV7-3; CDR3 protein: CASSLRTGGAADTQYF
J gene: TRBJ2-1; V gene: TRBV12-3/TRBV12-4; CDR3 protein: CASSFVESGEQFF
J gene: TRBJ2-7; V gene: TRBV12-3/TRBV12-4; CDR3 protein: CASSFGQGYEQYF
J gene: TRBJ2-4; V gene: TRBV20-1; CDR3 protein: CSARGEPQVYIQYF
J gene: TRBJ2-3; V gene: TRBV12-3/TRBV12-4; CDR3 protein: CASSLLGQGDTQYF
J gene: TRBJ2-3; V gene: TRBV10-2; CDR3 protein: CASARIAVGTDTQYF
J gene: TRBJ1-2; V gene: TRBV7-2; CDR3 protein: CASSSRRDYGYTF
J gene: TRBJ2-3; V gene: TRBV10-3; CDR3 protein: CAISEQRDTQYF
J gene: TRBJ2-5; V gene: TRBV7-9; CDR3 protein: CASSRGTPQETQYF
J gene: TRBJ2-1; V gene: TRBV27; CDR3 protein: CASSLSSTSSYNEQFF
J gene: TRBJ1-3; V gene: TRBV12-3/TRBV12-4; CDR3 protein: CASSLSAGGNTIYF
J gene: TRBJ2-5; V gene: TRBV3-1; CDR3 protein: CASSQGVGGAGGTQYF
J gene: TRBJ2-3; V gene: TRBV15; CDR3 protein: CATSGLRGGADTQYF
J gene: TRBJ2-1; V gene: TRBV12-3/TRBV12-4; CDR3 protein: CASEGSSYNEQFF
J gene: TRBJ1-6; V gene: TRBV7-9; CDR3 protein: CASSFEGPKGGNSPLHF
J gene: TRBJ2-7; V gene: TRBV6-5; CDR3 protein: CASSYSGDRTYEQYF
J gene: TRBJ2-2; V gene: TRBV6-2/TRBV6-3; CDR3 protein: CASSPTLAGELFF
J gene: TRBJ2-1; V gene: TRBV18; CDR3 protein: CASQGLADVPQFF
J gene: TRBJ1-4; V gene: TRBV30; CDR3 protein: CAWHVGPLEKLFF
J gene: TRBJ2-1; V gene: TRBV20-1; CDR3 protein: CSAGQPNEQFF
J gene: TRBJ2-5; V gene: TRBV29-1; CDR3 protein: CSDRTGKETQYF